The present TCR beta chain was sequenced within a study of cytomegalovirus exposure and HLA in healthy donors. PCR primers comprised 60 Vbeta and 13 Jbeta primers. Profiled with immunoSEQ multiplex PCR; TCRdb holds only in-frame clones, not every one. The sample has 56,000 or so clones, and its top ten clones hold roughly 27%. The CDR3 is made up of 15 amino acids. Germline-derived CDR1 and CDR2 are SGHAT and FQNNGV. With 5 bases clipped from V and 1 base from J, the junction kept 1 base outside the gene matches. Sequencing was done on a sample of PBMCs. V is TRBV11-2 and J is TRBJ2-2, with TRBD2 identical over 10 bases. The clonotype was recovered from a man aged 40-49 years in good health and CMV-seropositive. DNA of the CDR3: TGTGCCAGCAGCCGACTAGCGGGGAACACCGGGGAGCTGTTTTTT. It is translated as CASSRLAGNTGELFF.